A selection of T cell receptor beta chains follows, all from one sample in a study of shared clonotypes between healthy human individuals. Assay used: immunoSEQ multiplex PCR; TCRdb lists only in-frame clones, some missing. Here the sample spans some 1,100,000 clones, around 82% being singletons. Sequences were obtained from memory CD4+ T cells from PBMCs. These receptors originate from a man in his late teens or twenties in good health. Some clones in this sample may be carry-over from other donors' samples. Each CDR3 is given with its conserved first and last residue. The order of the fields is D gene, V gene, J gene, clone size, CDR3 protein, CDR3 DNA. D genes are given only for firm matches. The size entry is marked missing in some rows and otherwise reads once, few, many or a size class.

d_call: TRBD1
v_call: TRBV5-5
j_call: TRBJ2-5
clone_size: .
cdr3_aa: CASRPRGFSQETQYF
cdr3_nt: TGTGCCAGCAGGCCCAGGGGGTTCTCCCAAGAGACCCAGTACTTC

d_call: TRBD2
v_call: TRBV4-2
j_call: TRBJ2-3
clone_size: .
cdr3_aa: CASSLTSGTSVGVTQYF
cdr3_nt: TGTGCCAGCAGCCTTACTTCCGGGACTAGCGTGGGGGTTACGCAGTATTTT

d_call: TRBD1
v_call: TRBV4-3
j_call: TRBJ1-5
clone_size: once
cdr3_aa: CASSRDRDFQPQHF
cdr3_nt: TGCGCCAGCAGCCGGGACAGGGATTTCCAGCCCCAGCATTTT

d_call: .
v_call: TRBV15
j_call: TRBJ2-7
clone_size: .
cdr3_aa: CATSRPRDSTYEQYF
cdr3_nt: TGTGCCACCAGCAGACCCCGGGACTCGACCTACGAGCAGTACTTC

d_call: .
v_call: TRBV5-4
j_call: TRBJ2-1
clone_size: .
cdr3_aa: CASSNVRGTYNEQFF
cdr3_nt: TGTGCCAGCAGCAACGTAAGGGGCACCTACAATGAGCAGTTCTTC

d_call: .
v_call: TRBV21-1
j_call: TRBJ2-1
clone_size: many
cdr3_aa: CASSKMGTSGDEQFF
cdr3_nt: TGTGCCAGCAGCAAAATGGGTACTAGTGGGGATGAGCAGTTCTTC

d_call: .
v_call: TRBV28
j_call: TRBJ1-5
clone_size: .
cdr3_aa: CASSSSLGPYSNQPQHF
cdr3_nt: TGTGCCAGCAGTTCCTCCCTCGGCCCGTATAGCAATCAGCCCCAGCATTTT

d_call: TRBD1
v_call: TRBV18
j_call: TRBJ1-1
clone_size: .
cdr3_aa: CASSPPGQGPGTEAFF
cdr3_nt: TGTGCCAGCTCACCACCGGGACAGGGTCCGGGCACTGAAGCTTTCTTT

d_call: TRBD1
v_call: TRBV5-4
j_call: TRBJ1-4
clone_size: many
cdr3_aa: CASSVRTGAGEKLFF
cdr3_nt: TGTGCCAGCAGCGTAAGGACAGGGGCGGGTGAAAAACTGTTTTTT

d_call: .
v_call: TRBV30
j_call: TRBJ2-1
clone_size: .
cdr3_aa: CAWSSQDNEQFF
cdr3_nt: TGTGCCTGGAGTTCACAGGACAATGAGCAGTTCTTC

d_call: TRBD1
v_call: TRBV6-1
j_call: TRBJ1-3
clone_size: many
cdr3_aa: CASSWDRANTIYF
cdr3_nt: TGTGCCAGCAGTTGGGACAGGGCAAACACCATATATTTT

d_call: .
v_call: TRBV7-3
j_call: TRBJ2-2
clone_size: .
cdr3_aa: CASSPGPGSLFF
cdr3_nt: TGTGCCAGCAGCCCGGGACCCGGTTCGCTGTTTTTT

d_call: .
v_call: TRBV4-1
j_call: TRBJ2-1
clone_size: few
cdr3_aa: CASSQETRGEQFF
cdr3_nt: TGCGCCAGCAGCCAAGAAACCAGGGGTGAGCAGTTCTTC

d_call: TRBD2
v_call: TRBV11-1
j_call: TRBJ2-3
clone_size: .
cdr3_aa: CASSLSVGGRDTQYF
cdr3_nt: TGTGCCAGCAGCTTATCCGTGGGAGGGCGTGATACGCAGTATTTT

d_call: .
v_call: TRBV19
j_call: TRBJ1-2
clone_size: .
cdr3_aa: CASSTDTTYGYTF
cdr3_nt: TGTGCCAGTAGTACGGACACGACCTATGGCTACACCTTC